This TCR beta chain was found in a study of shared clonotypes between healthy human individuals. Details on this clone: Other DNA sequences within the sample encode an identical CDR3.

The V gene's germline CDR1 is SGHDT and CDR2 YYEEEE. This CDR3 region has 14 residues. The V end was cut by 1 base, the J end by 0 bases, with 5 bases between. Across several immunoSEQ plates, the genomic DNA of each subset was split evenly. Assay used: immunoSEQ multiplex PCR; TCRdb lists only in-frame clones, some missing. The sample yields under 1,900,000 clones, approximately 98.5% seen once. The chain uses TRBV5-6 and TRBJ1-5, with D possibly being TRBD1 (5 bases). The sequencing input was naive CD4+ T cells sorted from blood. Sample subset: CD45RA+ positively selected. This receptor was obtained from a man aged 25-40 years in good health. The CDR3 DNA is TGTGCCAGCAGCTTGAGGGGTAGCAATCAGCCCCAGCATTTT. Protein: CASSLRGSNQPQHF.